This T cell receptor beta chain was identified in a study of blood T cell repertoires in COVID-19. The ends were cut back, 3 bases at V and 0 bases at J, with 9 bases in the middle. Germline lookup yields CDR1 MNHNS and CDR2 SASEGT. CDR3 size: 15 residues. Assay: immunoSEQ multiplex PCR; the TCRdb copy retains only in-frame clones and omits some. The sample contains 110,000 or so clones, about three quarters of which appear only once. The V and J genes are TRBV6-1 and TRBJ2-1; D is uncertain. Sample: peripheral blood. This TCR derives from a woman in her thirties or forties with acute or convalescent COVID-19. Here the CDR3 reads CASSDVVGSYNEQFF. The DNA of the CDR3 is TGTGCCAGCAGTGACGTTGTCGGCTCCTACAATGAGCAGTTCTTC.